The T cell receptor (beta chain) described here comes from a study of blood T cell repertoires in COVID-19. Overall study context: Acute-phase and convalescent COVID-19 samples originated in the United States, Italy and Spain. PBMCs, B-cell-depleted T cells, or T cells provided the cDNA or gDNA that made up the material.

Germline V gene sequence: CDR1 MNHEY, CDR2 SVGEGT. The CDR3 extends over 17 amino acids. V was pared by 3 bases and J by 6 bases, with 9 bases of the junction left unmatched. In the study's own analysis: Amplification with reference gene primers provided the estimates of nucleated cell counts. This table comes from immunoSEQ multiplex PCR, and its TCRdb copy is limited to in-frame clones, with some not included. That table gives V, J and clone size, and the DNA gave D and trimming. The sample shows roughly 380,000 clones, around nine tenths of them seen only once. Enrolled during active infection, Seattle patients were then followed longitudinally.

This chain connects TRBV6-2 or TRBV6-3 to TRBJ2-1, with TRBD1 matching 12 bases. This sequence originates from a woman aged 40-49 years with COVID-19, enrolled during active disease. What was sequenced was peripheral blood. Written as DNA, the CDR3 is TGTGCCAGCAGTTATATTCCGGGACAGGGGGCGGTCAATGAGCAGTTCTTC. Protein: CASSYIPGQGAVNEQFF.